Below, 31 T cell receptor beta chains from the same sample are listed, as sequenced in a study of cytomegalovirus exposure and HLA in healthy donors. In the PCR, 60 Vbeta and 13 Jbeta primers were used. Produced via immunoSEQ multiplex PCR; TCRdb's table is partial and in-frame only. The sample holds about 100,000 clones, under 80% seen once. Sample: PBMCs. The source of these receptors is a woman between 45 and 60 years old in good health and CMV-seropositive.

This rearrangement joins TRBV6-5 to TRBJ2-1; maybe TRBD2 (6 bases). Looked up from germline, CDR1 is MNHEY and CDR2 is SVGAGI. V was cut by 4 bases and J by 1 base, with 14 bases left in between. The length of the CDR3 is 16 residues. CDR3 DNA sequence: TGTGCCAGCAGTTCCCTCCGAGGGAGGTCCTACAATGAGCAGTTCTTC. As protein: CASSSLRGRSYNEQFF.

CDR3 in DNA: TGCGCCAGCAGTGAGTCGCGGGGGGGAGGACCTCTCACAGATACGCAGTATTTT. This sequence encodes CASSESRGGGPLTDTQYF. This chain connects TRBV10-1 to TRBJ2-3; TRBD2 matches at 9 bases. The CDR3 spans 18 residues. V lost 0 bases and J lost 2; bases outside the gene matches: 9. Germline CDR1 reads WNHNN; CDR2 reads SYGVQD (reference sequence).

The rearrangement uses TRBV7-9 and TRBJ1-2, with 9 positions matching TRBD1. There are 14 residues in the CDR3. The germline gives CDR1 SEHNR, CDR2 FQNEAQ (reference sequence). V was clipped by 5 bases and J by 5 bases; unmatched bases: 6. The DNA of the CDR3 is TGTGCCAGCAGCAAGACCGGGACAGGGTATGGCTACACCTTC. Translation gives CASSKTGTGYGYTF.

The table lists this clone with a few counts. The chain links TRBV6-5 to TRBJ2-1; weak D call: TRBD1 (5 bases). There are 16 residues in the CDR3. Germline V CDR1 and CDR2: MNHEY, SVGAGI. Trimming removed 1 base at V and 5 bases at J, with 15 bases between. CDR3 amino acids: CASSYYIRGTHNEQFF. The CDR3 DNA follows: TGTGCCAGCAGTTACTATATTAGGGGTACCCACAATGAGCAGTTCTTC.

This sequence joins TRBV10-3 and TRBJ1-3; D unresolved. The CDR3 totals 14 residues. Germline V gives CDR1 ENHRY, CDR2 SYGVKD. V shed 5 bases and J shed 4 bases, with 12 bases lying between them. CDR3 sequence (DNA): TGTGCCATCAGTCTGGAGGGTTACGGAAACACCATATATTTT. It specifies CAISLEGYGNTIYF.

This clone came up once. V gene TRBV9 combines with J gene TRBJ2-3; tentatively, D is TRBD2 (5 bases). The CDR3 is 14 amino acids. Trimming removed 4 bases at V and 6 bases at J, with 15 bases between. Germline V gives CDR1 SGDLS, CDR2 YYNGEE. The chain's CDR3 is CASSPKRVRDTQYF. CDR3 coding DNA: TGTGCCAGCAGCCCAAAGAGGGTTCGTGATACGCAGTATTTT.

The chain links TRBV13 to TRBJ2-5; 8 bases are shared with TRBD2. Germline values: CDR1 PRHDT, CDR2 FYEKMQ (reference sequence). CDR3 length: 15 amino acids. V shed 1 base and J 5 bases; nucleotides not matched to a gene: 6. The CDR3 DNA is TGTGCCAGCAGCTTAGTACGGGGGGGCCGTGAGACCCAGTACTTC. Its translation is CASSLVRGGRETQYF.

The chain is built from TRBV2 and TRBJ1-1, with D tentatively TRBD1 (5 bases). V was cut by 6 bases and J by 5 bases, with 10 bases left in between. Germline V lookup: CDR1 SNHLY, CDR2 FYNNEI. This CDR3 contains 12 residues. The CDR3 protein is CASRLQGTEAFF. The CDR3 DNA follows: TGTGCCAGCAGGCTGCAGGGAACTGAAGCTTTCTTT.

This clone was counted a single time. The chain has TRBV19 and TRBJ1-2; 10 nucleotides line up with TRBD1. V was clipped by 5 bases and J by 3 bases; unmatched bases: 6. The germline gives CDR1 LNHDA, CDR2 SQIVND (reference sequence). The CDR3 is 15 residues long. The CDR3 DNA follows: TGTGCCAGTAGTGTCAAGGGACAGGGGCACTATGGCTACACCTTC. This gives the protein CASSVKGQGHYGYTF. The full variable domain, with the rest looked up from reference TRBV19 and TRBJ1-2, is DGGITQSPKYLFRKEGQNVTLSCEQNLNHDAMYWYRQDPGQGLRLIYYSQIVNDFQKGDIAEGYSVSREKKESFPLTVTSAQKNPTAFYLCASSVKGQGHYGYTFGSGTRLTVV.

The V gene is TRBV10-3, the J gene TRBJ1-5; 8 bases fit TRBD1. V lost 10 bases, J lost 2 bases, and 4 bases stayed unmatched. The CDR3 contains 13 residues. CDR1 is ENHRY and CDR2 is SYGVKD in the germline V gene. The CDR3 coding sequence is TGTGCCACGGACAGGGACGGCAATCAGCCCCAGCATTTT. Translation: CATDRDGNQPQHF.

To note about this clone: At one end the junction does not follow the germline gene, possibly because of a read error. The sample has other DNA sequences that encode this CDR3 too. This rearrangement joins TRBV5-4 to TRBJ1-5; D remains ambiguous. The length of the CDR3 is 13 residues. The germline V gene encodes CDR1 SGHNT and CDR2 YYREEE (reference sequence). The CDR3 sequence: CASSFGGNQPQHF. The CDR3, as DNA: TGCGCCAGCAGCTTCGGTGGTAATCAGCCCCAGCATTTT.

The chain couples TRBV7-3 to TRBJ2-2; D unclear. V lost 5 bases, J lost 5 bases, and 12 bases lay in between. CDR3 size: 14 residues. The germline V gene encodes CDR1 SGHTA and CDR2 FQGTGA. CDR3 coding DNA: TGTGCCAGCAGCCCAATCCTAGGTACCGGGGAGCTGTTTTTT. Residues: CASSPILGTGELFF.

The rearrangement links TRBV29-1 to TRBJ2-1; possible D gene TRBD2, 6 bases. The CDR3 contains 12 residues. Germline values: CDR1 SQVTM, CDR2 ANQGSEA. The chain's CDR3 is CVLAGLVNEQFF. The DNA of the CDR3 is TGCGTACTTGCGGGGTTGGTGAATGAGCAGTTCTTC.

V and J are TRBV2 and TRBJ1-2; D is undetermined. Trimming shortened V by 3 bases and J by 4 bases, and 6 bases separated the two germline ends. The CDR3 consists of 12 residues. The germline V gene encodes CDR1 SNHLY and CDR2 FYNNEI. CDR3 DNA sequence: TGTGCCAGCAGTGAGAGGCCCTATGGCTACACCTTC. Translated, it gives CASSERPYGYTF.

This clone was recorded only once. The chain couples TRBV19 to TRBJ1-1, with D uncertain. Germline V gives CDR1 LNHDA, CDR2 SQIVND (reference sequence). V dropped 2 bases and J dropped 1 base, with 11 bases sitting between them. CDR3 length equals 15 residues. The CDR3 region has the DNA TGTGCCAGTAGTATAAGCGGCGGTAGGAACACTGAAGCTTTCTTT. Encoded protein: CASSISGGRNTEAFF.

The J gene is TRBJ1-1, the V gene TRBV6-1, with a weak D call TRBD1 (5 bases). The CDR3 runs 13 residues. CDR1 is MNHNS and CDR2 is SASEGT in the germline V gene. V was trimmed by 7 bases and J by 4 bases, leaving 13 bases between them. DNA for the CDR3: TGTGCCAGCAAGCCAGGGTCGGCCACTGAAGCTTTCTTT. It yields the protein CASKPGSATEAFF.

This clone was seen a handful of times. The chain has TRBV19 and TRBJ1-5; D is uncertain. Germline lookup yields CDR1 LNHDA and CDR2 SQIVND (reference sequence). This CDR3 spans 14 amino acids. The ends were cut back, 5 bases at V and 3 bases at J, with 11 bases in the middle. CDR3 coding DNA: TGTGCCAGTAGTCCCAGTAACCCCAATCAGCCCCAGCATTTT. This translates into CASSPSNPNQPQHF.

This clone was counted a single time. The CDR3 loop is CASSPSGGYYGYTF. For the CDR3, the DNA is TGCGCCAGCAGCCCCTCGGGGGGGTACTATGGCTACACCTTC. The chain employs TRBV4-1 and TRBJ1-2; a possible D gene is TRBD1 (5 bases). This CDR3 is 14 amino acids long. Germline CDR1 reads MGHRA; CDR2 reads YSYEKL. Trimming removed 4 bases from V and 3 bases from J, with 12 bases in between.

This clone has just one count. The chain uses TRBV13 and TRBJ2-7, with D maybe TRBD2 (7 bases). Germline CDR1 is PRHDT and CDR2 is FYEKMQ (reference sequence). This CDR3 has 14 amino acids. Deletions cut 6 bases from V and 0 bases from J, with 12 bases between. CDR3 protein: CASSIGGRSYEQYF. DNA of the CDR3: TGTGCCAGCAGTATCGGGGGGCGCTCCTACGAGCAGTACTTC.

The J gene is TRBJ2-2, the V gene TRBV5-4, with D perhaps matching TRBD1 (5 bases). V lost 5 bases to trimming and J lost 7 bases, with 9 bases between them. The CDR3 loop spans 12 amino acids. The germline V gene has CDR1 SGHNT and CDR2 YYREEE (reference sequence). CDR3 DNA sequence: TGTGCCAGCAGGCTCCAGGGCGGGGAGCTGTTTTTT. Translating gives CASRLQGGELFF.

This clone was observed a handful of times. The chain carries TRBV11-2 and TRBJ1-1, with 11 nucleotides matching TRBD1. Trimming took 1 base from V and 4 from J; bases not matched to a gene: 2. The germline V gene encodes CDR1 SGHAT and CDR2 FQNNGV. The CDR3 loop spans 15 amino acids. CDR3 in amino acids: CASSLGTGGGTEAFF. CDR3 bases: TGTGCCAGCAGCTTAGGGACAGGGGGCGGCACTGAAGCTTTCTTT.

V usage is TRBV5-6 and J usage is TRBJ2-7; 12 positions match TRBD1. Germline CDR1 is SGHDT and CDR2 is YYEEEE. This CDR3 is 15 amino acids long. Germline trimming cut 1 base from V and 5 bases from J; bases unmatched to any gene: 4. Written as DNA, the CDR3 is TGTGCCAGCAGCTTGCCGGGACAGGGGGCCCACGAGCAGTACTTC. Encoded protein: CASSLPGQGAHEQYF.

CDR3 DNA: TGTGCCAGCATGGGGGACATCCTCTACGAGCAGTACTTC. Translated, it gives CASMGDILYEQYF. The rearrangement uses TRBV2 and TRBJ2-7; possible D gene TRBD1, 6 bases. Germline lookup yields CDR1 SNHLY and CDR2 FYNNEI. The V end was cut by 7 bases, the J end by 3 bases, with 13 bases between. The CDR3 is 13 residues long.

The rearrangement joins TRBV18 to TRBJ2-2; 10 nucleotides align to TRBD2. Germline-derived CDR1 and CDR2 are KGHSH and LQKENI. The length of the CDR3 is 16 residues. V lost 6 bases to trimming and J lost 7 bases; unmatched junction nucleotides: 11. CDR3 protein: CASSPELAGSGGELFF. Written as DNA, the CDR3 is TGTGCCAGCTCGCCTGAACTAGCGGGGTCTGGCGGGGAGCTGTTTTTT.

The chain combines TRBV27 with TRBJ1-3; D not resolved. V lost 7 bases and J 2 bases, leaving 9 bases between the germline ends. CDR1 is MNHEY and CDR2 is SMNVEV in the germline V gene (reference sequence). The CDR3 extends over 13 amino acids. CDR3 in amino acids: CASIDIAGNTIYF. CDR3 coding DNA: TGTGCCAGCATAGACATTGCTGGAAACACCATATATTTT.

The chain recombines TRBV7-9 with TRBJ2-3, with 7 positions matching TRBD2. Germline V gene sequence: CDR1 SEHNR, CDR2 FQNEAQ (reference sequence). This CDR3 spans 15 amino acids. The ends lost 5 bases at V and 3 bases at J; junction bases unmatched: 8. The CDR3, as DNA: TGTGCCAGCAGCAGTACTAGCGCCTCGACAGATACGCAGTATTTT. Translating it yields CASSSTSASTDTQYF.

The CDR3 loop reads CASSLDSTGELFF. In nucleotides, the CDR3 is TGTGCCAGCAGCTTGGACTCCACCGGGGAGCTGTTTTTT. This chain connects TRBV11-3 to TRBJ2-2; D might be TRBD2 (5 bases). The length of the CDR3 is 13 residues. V was pared by 3 bases and J by 4 bases, with 6 bases between. Germline V CDR1 and CDR2: SGHNT, YENEEA. Together with reference TRBV11-3 and TRBJ2-2, the CDR3 gives the full variable domain: EAGVVQSPRYKIIEKKQPVAFWCNPISGHNTLYWYLQNLGQGPELLIRYENEEAVDDSQLPKDRFSAERLKGVDSTLKIQPAELGDSAVYLCASSLDSTGELFFGEGSRLTVL.

The chain has TRBV5-1 and TRBJ2-7; no clear D. CDR1 is SGHRS, CDR2 YFSETQ, per germline. The CDR3 has 15 residues. V shed 0 bases and J shed 3 bases, with 13 bases lying between them. Written as DNA, the CDR3 is TGCGCCAGCAGCTTGGGGAGCGCCACCCACTACGAGCAGTACTTC. Its protein is CASSLGSATHYEQYF.

The chain employs TRBV19 and TRBJ2-7; 13 nucleotides line up with TRBD2. J lost 7 bases, V lost 5 bases, and 8 bases had no gene match. Germline values: CDR1 LNHDA, CDR2 SQIVND (reference sequence). CDR3 length: 15 residues. This CDR3 reads CASSPWTSGGREQYF. CDR3 nucleotide sequence: TGTGCCAGTAGTCCATGGACTAGCGGGGGTAGAGAGCAGTACTTC. Variable domain in full (rest from reference TRBV19 and TRBJ2-7): DGGITQSPKYLFRKEGQNVTLSCEQNLNHDAMYWYRQDPGQGLRLIYYSQIVNDFQKGDIAEGYSVSREKKESFPLTVTSAQKNPTAFYLCASSPWTSGGREQYFGPGTRLTVT.

This clone has just one count. This chain connects TRBV5-4 to TRBJ1-1; D is uncertain. This CDR3 comprises 16 residues. V was clipped by 0 bases and J by 3 bases, with 15 bases between them. Per the germline V gene, CDR1 is SGHNT and CDR2 is YYREEE (reference sequence). The CDR3 reads CASSLGGSGSYTEAFF. The CDR3 coding sequence is TGTGCCAGCAGCTTGGGAGGGAGTGGGTCCTACACTGAAGCTTTCTTT.

The chain has TRBV5-4 and TRBJ2-3; D is unresolved. V was pared by 6 bases and J by 2 bases, with 13 bases between. CDR3 length: 14 residues. Germline lookup yields CDR1 SGHNT and CDR2 YYREEE (reference sequence). Here the CDR3 DNA reads TGTGCCAGCACCCCAGAACCCAACACAGATACGCAGTATTTT. Its protein product is CASTPEPNTDTQYF.